The T cell receptor (beta chain) under discussion was sequenced for a study of cytomegalovirus exposure and HLA in healthy donors. Study-level points and caveats: Association of a missense DCLRE1C variant with TCR beta V- and J-gene trimming was reported in a later analysis. Relative to the approximately 670-donor mean, N-insertions were reportedly fewer in an Asian-associated ancestry cluster in a later analysis. Accurate prediction of most subjects' HLA-A and HLA-B alleles from TCR beta sequences was reported.

Likely unrecorded immune exposures existed in these nominally healthy donors. Notes on this clone: Its specificity is unknown.

The PCR had 60 Vbeta and 13 Jbeta primers. The repertoire was sequenced with immunoSEQ multiplex PCR; TCRdb's copy has only in-frame clones and lacks some. This sample has approximately 97,000 clones, with under 85% found just once. Losses at the gene ends were 9 bases for V and 2 bases for J; bases not matched to a gene: 9. Germline values: CDR1 MNHNS, CDR2 SASEGT. CDR3 length equals 15 residues. The clonotype was recovered from a middle-aged woman in good health and CMV-seropositive. The rearrangement joins TRBV6-1 to TRBJ2-1; 8 bases line up with TRBD1. Sequencing input: PBMCs. The CDR3 coding sequence is TGTGCCAGTGCGCTGACAGGGGAACCCTACAATGAGCAGTTCTTC. Its translation is CASALTGEPYNEQFF.